This section outlines one T cell receptor beta chain sequence together with its context. The antigen remains unidentified. These data are taken from a study of cytomegalovirus exposure and HLA in healthy donors. Study summary: A preliminary data release comprised approximately 85 million unique TCRs obtained from HLA-typed donors.

General study points: There were 164 TCR beta chains listed as cytomegalovirus-associated.

A multiplex PCR was run with 60 Vbeta primers and 13 Jbeta primers. Using immunoSEQ multiplex PCR, the repertoire was profiled, and TCRdb retains in-frame clones only, with some absent. The table records about 26,000 clones, around 64% of them present only once. With 5 bases removed from V and 7 bases from J, the gap between germline ends came to 11 bases. The CDR3 runs 12 residues. CDR1 MNHNY and CDR2 SVGAGI come from the germline V gene (reference sequence). The sequencing input was PBMCs. The chain has TRBV6-6 and TRBJ1-2, with D uncertain. The TCR was taken from a woman between 45 and 60 years old in good health and CMV-seronegative. Here the CDR3 reads CASSTGEGGYTF. In DNA form, the CDR3 reads TGTGCCAGCAGTACCGGAGAGGGTGGCTACACCTTC.